This is a list of T cell receptor beta chains from one sample in a study of T cells in Graves' hyperthyroidism and ophthalmopathy. MiXCR, run by TCRdb on the multiplex PCR reads, gives a single entry per CDR3 protein. The sample holds 500,000 to 600,000 distinct CDR3 sequences, about 20% seen once. Source material: blood. These receptors were taken from a man aged 35-49 years with Graves' ophthalmopathy. Both conserved end residues are part of each CDR3. The D gene is left open where the match is weak.

D,J,V,CDR3
-,TRBJ1-3,TRBV11-2,CASSLEGTGNTIYF
TRBD2,TRBJ2-3,TRBV6-1,CASSVSSGRAIDTQYF
-,TRBJ1-3,TRBV12-3/TRBV12-4,CASSPRGIVHTIYF
-,TRBJ2-1,TRBV11-2,CASSQEGTPWNRSNEQFF
-,TRBJ2-3,TRBV2,CASSEIQSTSTDTQYF
-,TRBJ1-2,TRBV29-1,CSVEATYGYTF
-,TRBJ1-1,TRBV30,CAWSVGDRTEAFF
-,TRBJ2-5,TRBV6-2/TRBV6-3,CASSARIGGETQYF
-,TRBJ1-1,TRBV20-1,CSARDVWGGRTEAFF
-,TRBJ2-7,TRBV11-2,CASSIPGPTYEQYF
-,TRBJ2-7,TRBV4-3,CASSRGTATYEQYF
-,TRBJ2-2,TRBV5-1,CASSPGTKALNTGELFF
-,TRBJ2-1,TRBV12-3/TRBV12-4,CASSWVRDEQFF
TRBD2,TRBJ2-7,TRBV12-3/TRBV12-4,CASSLRGGSGIYEQYF
TRBD1,TRBJ1-1,TRBV19,CASKSQGARDTEAFF
-,TRBJ1-2,TRBV29-1,CSVAPRMRHYGYTF
TRBD2,TRBJ2-1,TRBV11-2,CASGYPPLAGEYNEQFF
-,TRBJ1-1,TRBV6-1,CASSEEEGRGTEAFF
-,TRBJ2-1,TRBV5-1,CASSEGRGHEQFF
TRBD1,TRBJ2-7,TRBV7-3,CASSWGQGEQYF
-,TRBJ2-2,TRBV6-9,CASSSRDTHKSGELFF
-,TRBJ2-2,TRBV5-1,CASSPDSGGRELFF
-,TRBJ2-7,TRBV30,CAWSVRSNNPYEQYF
TRBD2,TRBJ2-1,TRBV24-1,CATTSGRYNNEQFF
TRBD2,TRBJ2-1,TRBV20-1,CSAEILAGAANEQFF
TRBD1,TRBJ2-2,TRBV19,CASRLGQGEYTGELFF
TRBD2,TRBJ2-1,TRBV5-1,CASRLAGANYNEQFF
TRBD2,TRBJ2-5,TRBV7-3,CASSLRAGGPLETQYF
-,TRBJ1-5,TRBV6-1,CASSVPAGFGEGGNQPQHF
TRBD2,TRBJ2-7,TRBV11-2,CASSGASGGAEQYF
-,TRBJ1-1,TRBV7-3,CASSPAGTLTEAFF
-,TRBJ2-1,TRBV3-1,CASSEGYRTTYNEQFF
TRBD1,TRBJ1-6,TRBV3-1,CASSQTGGYNSPLHF
-,TRBJ1-2,TRBV12-5,CASGLVGASGVYGYTF
TRBD2,TRBJ2-2,TRBV20-1,CSARGAGREFGELFF
TRBD2,TRBJ2-3,TRBV10-3,CAISGGGRTDTQYF
-,TRBJ1-1,TRBV9,CASSETTNRNTEAFF
-,TRBJ2-5,TRBV9,CASSVGRFGGPKETQYF
TRBD1,TRBJ1-2,TRBV5-1,CASSLRDRDGYTF
-,TRBJ1-1,TRBV20-1,CSARAPNLAGKPGSTEAFF
TRBD1,TRBJ1-6,TRBV30,CASLTGKGSPLHF
TRBD2,TRBJ2-2,TRBV28,CASSLTSGSYYTGELFF
-,TRBJ2-1,TRBV28,CASSLPPPRDEQFF
-,TRBJ2-1,TRBV6-4,CASSDSTGYEQFF
-,TRBJ1-2,TRBV12-3/TRBV12-4,CASSKHSSANYGYTF
TRBD1,TRBJ1-4,TRBV27,CASSSMTGGTTNEKLFF
TRBD1,TRBJ2-7,TRBV6-5,CASSFARGQDYEQYF
-,TRBJ2-1,TRBV3-1,CASSQVYNEQFF
-,TRBJ2-1,TRBV20-1,CSAAKPASSYNEQFF
TRBD1,TRBJ2-7,TRBV6-2/TRBV6-3,CASSYGTANYEQYF
TRBD1,TRBJ1-3,TRBV15,CATSPDRDPGNTIYF
TRBD2,TRBJ2-7,TRBV7-2,CASRDPGLAYYEQYF
-,TRBJ1-5,TRBV14,CASSEGVGQPQHF
TRBD1,TRBJ1-5,TRBV2,CASSPDRGNFEPQHF
-,TRBJ2-5,TRBV6-1,CASSGGRAMGETQYF
TRBD1,TRBJ2-7,TRBV27,CASSFLDRVHEQYF
TRBD2,TRBJ2-7,TRBV28,CASSPWTSGAYEQYF